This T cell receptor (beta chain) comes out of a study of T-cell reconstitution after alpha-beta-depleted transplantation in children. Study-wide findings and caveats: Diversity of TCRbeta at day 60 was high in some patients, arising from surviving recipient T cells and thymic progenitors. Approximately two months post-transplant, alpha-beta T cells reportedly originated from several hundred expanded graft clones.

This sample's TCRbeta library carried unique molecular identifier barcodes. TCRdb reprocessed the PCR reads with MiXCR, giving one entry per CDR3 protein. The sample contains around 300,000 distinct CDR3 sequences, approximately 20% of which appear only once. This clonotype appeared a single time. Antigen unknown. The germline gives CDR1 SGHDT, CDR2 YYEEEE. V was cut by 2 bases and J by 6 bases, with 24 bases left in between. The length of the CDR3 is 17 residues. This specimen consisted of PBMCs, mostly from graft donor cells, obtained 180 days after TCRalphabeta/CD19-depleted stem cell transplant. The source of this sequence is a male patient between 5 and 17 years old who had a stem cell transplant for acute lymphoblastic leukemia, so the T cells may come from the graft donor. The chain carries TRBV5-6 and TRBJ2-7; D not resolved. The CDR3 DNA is TGTGCCAGCAGCTTCCTTGATCGGCGACCCAGTAGCTGCGAGCAGTACTTC. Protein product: CASSFLDRRPSSCEQYF.